The present entry profiles one TCR beta chain with its context. This entry is derived from a study of blood T cell repertoires in COVID-19. Study details: Both acute and convalescent COVID-19 samples were obtained from the United States, Italy and Spain.

Under the authors' procedure: Reference gene primers were amplified, and this amplification served to estimate nucleated cell counts. Sequenced by immunoSEQ multiplex PCR; TCRdb stores in-frame clones only, minus some. D and trimming were read from the DNA, whereas the V and J calls and clone size are those reported in that table. The table includes more than 85,000 clones, roughly 82% detected once. The CDR3 has 16 residues. The junction had 4 bases not matched to a gene; V was cut back by 0 bases and J by 2 bases. CDR1 is LGHDT, CDR2 YNNKEL, per germline (reference sequence). The sequence derives from a woman aged 55-69 years with acute or convalescent COVID-19. The chain recombines TRBV3-1 (or the pseudogene TRBV3-2) with TRBJ1-2; 9 bases map to TRBD1. Material for sequencing was peripheral blood. The CDR3 DNA sequence: TGTGCCAGCAGCCAAGAGGGGGGACAGGGAAACTATGGCTACACCTTC. Its translation is CASSQEGGQGNYGYTF.